Here is one TCR beta chain with its context. Its antigen is still unknown. The sample is drawn from a study of shared clonotypes between healthy human individuals. The study's findings and limits: A reduction in generation probabilities was seen for non-shared clonotypes relative to those shared by all four donors.

In the sorted-subset replicate PCRs, around 200 ng DNA, 30,000 or so T cell genomes, was used. Assay: immunoSEQ multiplex PCR; the TCRdb copy retains only in-frame clones and omits some. The sample has about 1.5 million clones, 95% to 99% seen once. CD4+ cells were split into CD45RA+ naive and CD45RA-negative memory subsets. Germline loops: CDR1 WNHNN, CDR2 SYGVQD (reference sequence). The CDR3 has 11 residues. The V end was cut by 7 bases, the J end by 1 base, with 5 bases between. Sequenced input: naive CD4+ T cells sorted from blood. The subset is: CD45RA+ positively selected. The V and J genes are TRBV10-1 and TRBJ2-7; D gene uncertain. The clonotype was recovered from a man younger than 40 in good health. The CDR3 spells CASMGSYEQYF. The DNA of the CDR3 is TGCGCCAGCATGGGATCCTACGAGCAGTACTTC.